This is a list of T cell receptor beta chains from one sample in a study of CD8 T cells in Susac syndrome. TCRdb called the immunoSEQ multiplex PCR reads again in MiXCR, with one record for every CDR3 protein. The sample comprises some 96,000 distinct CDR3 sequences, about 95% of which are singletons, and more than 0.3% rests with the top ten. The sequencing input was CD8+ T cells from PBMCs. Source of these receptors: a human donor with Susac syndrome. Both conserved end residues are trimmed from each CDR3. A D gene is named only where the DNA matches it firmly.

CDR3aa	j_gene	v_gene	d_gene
ASSLAGRNTEAF	TRBJ1-1	TRBV7-6	.
ATSRDWTEDTQY	TRBJ2-3	TRBV15	.
ASSFVNSYEQY	TRBJ2-7	TRBV5-4	.
ASSLDVSPLH	TRBJ1-6	TRBV5-4	.
ASSFGTGDGYT	TRBJ1-2	TRBV6-6	TRBD1
ASSGKQGYT	TRBJ1-2	TRBV7-9	.
SVASSGSTDTQY	TRBJ2-3	TRBV29-1	TRBD2
ASSQISRDREYNEQF	TRBJ2-1	TRBV4-1	.
ATSDYGVYT	TRBJ1-2	TRBV24-1	.
SASGGSTDTQY	TRBJ2-3	TRBV20-1	.
ASSVGWGQSYEQY	TRBJ2-7	TRBV9	TRBD1
ASSPQAYSGTASSYEQY	TRBJ2-7	TRBV3-1	TRBD1
SARRTESEQY	TRBJ2-7	TRBV20-1	.
ASSLSVGGLPFPHEQY	TRBJ2-7	TRBV5-1	TRBD2
ASRPTANTEAF	TRBJ1-1	TRBV19	.
ASSFGDEQY	TRBJ2-7	TRBV5-1	.
ASSLQVALSTDTQY	TRBJ2-3	TRBV5-1	.
ASSLAPDRGNSPLH	TRBJ1-6	TRBV7-2	TRBD1
ASSHNRQATNEKLF	TRBJ1-4	TRBV4-2	.
ASSGGGGTHNEQF	TRBJ2-1	TRBV9	TRBD2
ASTDRAYDEQY	TRBJ2-7	TRBV12-3/TRBV12-4	TRBD1
ASSRTREQY	TRBJ2-7	TRBV7-9	.
SAPGTRGETQY	TRBJ2-5	TRBV20-1	TRBD2
ATSSSRGGTDTQY	TRBJ2-3	TRBV15	.
SASRVTQPQH	TRBJ1-5	TRBV20-1	.
ASRGVGGAF	TRBJ1-1	TRBV25-1	.
ASSFPSTSGRGNWDPDTQY	TRBJ2-3	TRBV5-1	TRBD2
ASRPSTGTEQF	TRBJ2-1	TRBV12-3/TRBV12-4	.
SVKGRGLDRNTEAF	TRBJ1-1	TRBV29-1	.
SVEGTNEQF	TRBJ2-1	TRBV29-1	.
ASRSSNTGELF	TRBJ2-2	TRBV12-3/TRBV12-4	.
ATSRSDETQY	TRBJ2-5	TRBV15	.
ASSRSNPTEAF	TRBJ1-1	TRBV5-6	.
ASSQAAGLPNNQPQH	TRBJ1-5	TRBV4-1	.
SARVVGDEQF	TRBJ2-1	TRBV20-1	.
ATPYRGRDSETQY	TRBJ2-5	TRBV14	TRBD1
ASSSLAGGKSYEQY	TRBJ2-7	TRBV28	TRBD2
SARGSHLTSGTVNEQF	TRBJ2-1	TRBV20-1	TRBD2
KGVGLKTEAF	TRBJ1-1	TRBV29-1	.
ATSTQAQGFDEQF	TRBJ2-1	TRBV15	.
SAAGGSTDTQY	TRBJ2-3	TRBV29-1	.
ASSQAVTGSTEAF	TRBJ1-1	TRBV14	.
ASSPPGTGGNTEAF	TRBJ1-1	TRBV18	TRBD1
ASSQVYRAEAF	TRBJ1-1	TRBV14	.
ASSVGGGGVWETQY	TRBJ2-5	TRBV9	TRBD2
ASSDSNQPQH	TRBJ1-5	TRBV19	.
ASSLSRNTGELF	TRBJ2-2	TRBV4-2	.
SVEVQGATEAF	TRBJ1-1	TRBV29-1	TRBD1
ASSEGVYTEAF	TRBJ1-1	TRBV6-5	.
ASSQDAGVEQETQY	TRBJ2-5	TRBV3-1	.
ATKRGSSTDTQY	TRBJ2-3	TRBV7-9	TRBD2
ASSPGPLDRSGKADEQY	TRBJ2-7	TRBV4-1	.
ASSRRTGDGDTQY	TRBJ2-3	TRBV18	TRBD1
ASSQEVNYGYT	TRBJ1-2	TRBV4-1	.
ASSTLGQGGPDTQY	TRBJ2-3	TRBV19	TRBD1